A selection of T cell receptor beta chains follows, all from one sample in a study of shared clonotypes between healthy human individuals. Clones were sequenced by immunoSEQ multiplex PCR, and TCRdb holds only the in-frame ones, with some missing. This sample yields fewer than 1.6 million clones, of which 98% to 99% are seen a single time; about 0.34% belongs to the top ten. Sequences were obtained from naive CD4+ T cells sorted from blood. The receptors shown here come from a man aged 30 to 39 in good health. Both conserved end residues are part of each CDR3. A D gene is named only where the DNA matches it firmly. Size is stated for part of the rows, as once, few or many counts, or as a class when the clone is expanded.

CDR3aa: CASSLFRDNSYEQYF
CDR3nt: TGTGCCAGCAGCTTGTTCCGGGACAACTCCTACGAGCAGTACTTC
v_gene: TRBV7-2
j_gene: TRBJ2-7
d_gene: .
abundance: .

CDR3aa: CASSLGLAEGNGELFF
CDR3nt: TGTGCCAGCAGCTTAGGGCTAGCGGAGGGGAACGGGGAGCTGTTTTTT
v_gene: TRBV11-3
j_gene: TRBJ2-2
d_gene: TRBD2
abundance: .

CDR3aa: CASRGQGFTEAFF
CDR3nt: TGTGCCAGCAGGGGACAGGGTTTTACTGAAGCTTTCTTT
v_gene: TRBV14
j_gene: TRBJ1-1
d_gene: TRBD1
abundance: .

CDR3aa: CASSPQHRGFFNEQYF
CDR3nt: TGTGCCAGCAGTCCGCAACACAGGGGTTTTTTCAACGAGCAGTACTTC
v_gene: TRBV27
j_gene: TRBJ2-7
d_gene: TRBD1
abundance: .

CDR3aa: CASSPLPPSGLTDTQYF
CDR3nt: TGTGCCAGCTCACCTCTGCCTCCTAGCGGGCTTACCGATACGCAGTATTTT
v_gene: TRBV18
j_gene: TRBJ2-3
d_gene: TRBD2
abundance: .

CDR3aa: CAVGGTGESYNEQFF
CDR3nt: TGCGCCGTCGGCGGAACAGGGGAAAGCTACAATGAGCAGTTCTTC
v_gene: TRBV5-1
j_gene: TRBJ2-1
d_gene: TRBD1
abundance: .

CDR3aa: CASSWDRATSYEQYF
CDR3nt: TGTGCCAGCAGCTGGGACAGGGCAACCTCCTACGAGCAGTACTTC
v_gene: TRBV5-4
j_gene: TRBJ2-7
d_gene: TRBD1
abundance: .

CDR3aa: CASSLRPGGSYEQYF
CDR3nt: TGTGCCAGCAGTTTAAGGCCAGGGGGCTCCTACGAGCAGTACTTC
v_gene: TRBV27
j_gene: TRBJ2-7
d_gene: TRBD1
abundance: .

CDR3aa: CASSLGVRSNTEAFF
CDR3nt: TGCGCCAGCAGCTTGGGAGTCAGGTCGAACACTGAAGCTTTCTTT
v_gene: TRBV5-1
j_gene: TRBJ1-1
d_gene: .
abundance: .

CDR3aa: CASSLGGGNLNEQFF
CDR3nt: TGCGCCAGCAGCCTGGGTGGGGGAAATCTAAATGAGCAGTTCTTC
v_gene: TRBV5-1
j_gene: TRBJ2-1
d_gene: .
abundance: .

CDR3aa: CASSGRIVMAVAGVFEQYF
CDR3nt: TGTGCCAGCAGTGGAAGAATAGTGATGGCAGTAGCGGGAGTTTTTGAGCAGTACTTC
v_gene: TRBV6-1
j_gene: TRBJ2-7
d_gene: TRBD2
abundance: .

CDR3aa: CASSDLGTSGISLYEQYF
CDR3nt: TGTGCCAGCAGTGACCTCGGGACTAGCGGGATTTCCCTATACGAGCAGTACTTC
v_gene: TRBV6-4
j_gene: TRBJ2-7
d_gene: TRBD2
abundance: .

CDR3aa: CASSFGARGYTEAFF
CDR3nt: TGTGCCAGCAGTTTCGGGGCCCGGGGGTACACTGAAGCTTTCTTT
v_gene: TRBV28
j_gene: TRBJ1-1
d_gene: .
abundance: .

CDR3aa: CASSLTSGRYQETQYF
CDR3nt: TGCGCCAGCAGCTTGACTAGCGGAAGGTACCAAGAGACCCAGTACTTC
v_gene: TRBV5-1
j_gene: TRBJ2-5
d_gene: TRBD2
abundance: once

CDR3aa: CASSPGAQRTEAFF
CDR3nt: TGTGCCAGCAGCCCCGGGGCTCAACGTACAGAAGCTTTCTTT
v_gene: TRBV25-1
j_gene: TRBJ1-1
d_gene: .
abundance: .

CDR3aa: CASSSWDNTDTQYF
CDR3nt: TGTGCCAGCAGCTCTTGGGACAACACAGATACGCAGTATTTT
v_gene: TRBV7-6
j_gene: TRBJ2-3
d_gene: .
abundance: .

CDR3aa: CASSLDVGPNTEAFF
CDR3nt: TGCGCCAGCAGCTTGGATGTGGGGCCGAACACTGAAGCTTTCTTT
v_gene: TRBV5-1
j_gene: TRBJ1-1
d_gene: .
abundance: .

CDR3aa: CSEVTGRTEAFF
CDR3nt: TGCAGCGAAGTGACAGGACGAACTGAAGCTTTCTTT
v_gene: TRBV29-1
j_gene: TRBJ1-1
d_gene: .
abundance: .

CDR3aa: CASSSGTAMSTDTQYF
CDR3nt: TGCGCCAGCAGCTCAGGGACTGCTATGAGCACAGATACGCAGTATTTT
v_gene: TRBV5-1
j_gene: TRBJ2-3
d_gene: .
abundance: .

CDR3aa: CASSRIGPGLGGTGELFF
CDR3nt: TGTGCCAGCAGCCGTATTGGTCCGGGACTAGGCGGGACCGGGGAGCTGTTTTTT
v_gene: TRBV5-6
j_gene: TRBJ2-2
d_gene: TRBD2
abundance: .

CDR3aa: CARKSPRGPSGTLEGETQYF
CDR3nt: TGTGCCAGAAAGTCACCAAGGGGTCCTAGCGGGACCCTCGAGGGGGAGACCCAGTACTTC
v_gene: TRBV5-3
j_gene: TRBJ2-5
d_gene: TRBD2
abundance: .

CDR3aa: CASSLVPRGDEQYF
CDR3nt: TGTGCCAGCAGCTTAGTCCCCAGGGGGGACGAGCAGTACTTC
v_gene: TRBV11-2
j_gene: TRBJ2-7
d_gene: .
abundance: .

CDR3aa: CASSVAGGPSGELFF
CDR3nt: TGTGCCAGCAGCGTAGCGGGAGGGCCCTCCGGGGAGCTGTTTTTT
v_gene: TRBV9
j_gene: TRBJ2-2
d_gene: TRBD2
abundance: .

CDR3aa: CSVGASWDYEQYF
CDR3nt: TGCAGCGTTGGGGCTAGCTGGGATTACGAGCAGTACTTC
v_gene: TRBV29-1
j_gene: TRBJ2-7
d_gene: .
abundance: .

CDR3aa: CASSTFDPNTEAFF
CDR3nt: TGTGCCAGCAGCACCTTTGACCCGAACACTGAAGCTTTCTTT
v_gene: TRBV5-5
j_gene: TRBJ1-1
d_gene: .
abundance: .

CDR3aa: CASSNQQGYNEQFF
CDR3nt: TGTGCCAGCAGCAACCAACAGGGTTACAATGAGCAGTTCTTC
v_gene: TRBV5-4
j_gene: TRBJ2-1
d_gene: .
abundance: .

CDR3aa: CASSVGRGSYNEQFF
CDR3nt: TGTGCCAGCAGCGTAGGCAGGGGCTCCTACAATGAGCAGTTCTTC
v_gene: TRBV9
j_gene: TRBJ2-1
d_gene: .
abundance: .

CDR3aa: CASSHRDSTYEQYF
CDR3nt: TGTGCCAGCTCCCACCGGGACAGCACCTACGAGCAGTACTTC
v_gene: TRBV18
j_gene: TRBJ2-7
d_gene: TRBD1
abundance: .

CDR3aa: CASSSRPGLTYEQYF
CDR3nt: TGTGCCAGCAGCTCTCGTCCAGGTCTCACCTACGAGCAGTACTTC
v_gene: TRBV19
j_gene: TRBJ2-7
d_gene: .
abundance: .

CDR3aa: CASQPWGLAALRRELFF
CDR3nt: TGTGCCAGCCAGCCGTGGGGACTAGCGGCATTGAGGCGGGAGCTGTTTTTT
v_gene: TRBV28
j_gene: TRBJ2-2
d_gene: TRBD2
abundance: .

CDR3aa: CASRSSTDTGELFF
CDR3nt: TGTGCCAGTAGGAGCTCGACGGACACCGGGGAGCTGTTTTTT
v_gene: TRBV19
j_gene: TRBJ2-2
d_gene: .
abundance: .

CDR3aa: CASSIAGRATDTQYF
CDR3nt: TGTGCCAGTAGTATAGCAGGGAGGGCCACAGATACGCAGTATTTT
v_gene: TRBV19
j_gene: TRBJ2-3
d_gene: TRBD2
abundance: .

CDR3aa: CASSLADFGYEQYF
CDR3nt: TGTGCCAGCAGCTTAGCGGATTTCGGGTACGAGCAGTACTTC
v_gene: TRBV7-8
j_gene: TRBJ2-7
d_gene: .
abundance: .

CDR3aa: CASSDQLAGVNEQFF
CDR3nt: TGTGCCAGCAGTGATCAGCTAGCGGGAGTAAATGAGCAGTTCTTC
v_gene: TRBV2
j_gene: TRBJ2-1
d_gene: TRBD2
abundance: .

CDR3aa: CASSLASGTSDQETQYF
CDR3nt: TGTGCCAGCAGCTTGGCTTCCGGGACTAGCGACCAAGAGACCCAGTACTTC
v_gene: TRBV5-6
j_gene: TRBJ2-5
d_gene: TRBD2
abundance: .

CDR3aa: CASSFSQVQETQYF
CDR3nt: TGTGCCAGCAGCTTTTCGCAAGTACAAGAGACCCAGTACTTC
v_gene: TRBV5-4
j_gene: TRBJ2-5
d_gene: .
abundance: .

CDR3aa: CASRGAGSGANVLTF
CDR3nt: TGTGCCAGCAGGGGAGCGGGCTCTGGGGCCAACGTCCTGACTTTC
v_gene: TRBV14
j_gene: TRBJ2-6
d_gene: .
abundance: once

CDR3aa: CASSQDSGVETQYF
CDR3nt: TGCGCCAGCAGCCAAGATAGCGGGGTAGAGACCCAGTACTTC
v_gene: TRBV4-1
j_gene: TRBJ2-5
d_gene: TRBD2
abundance: .

CDR3aa: CSAVTGGTGELFF
CDR3nt: TGCAGCGCTGTTACAGGGGGAACCGGGGAGCTGTTTTTT
v_gene: TRBV29-1
j_gene: TRBJ2-2
d_gene: TRBD1
abundance: once

CDR3aa: CASSTRQGYNEQFF
CDR3nt: TGTGCCAGCAGTACTAGACAGGGCTACAATGAGCAGTTCTTC
v_gene: TRBV28
j_gene: TRBJ2-1
d_gene: TRBD1
abundance: .

CDR3aa: CASNHSPTNEKLFF
CDR3nt: TGTGCCAGCAACCACAGCCCAACTAATGAAAAACTGTTTTTT
v_gene: TRBV7-2
j_gene: TRBJ1-4
d_gene: .
abundance: .

CDR3aa: CASSELSDNEQFF
CDR3nt: TGTGCCAGCAGCGAGTTATCCGACAATGAGCAGTTCTTC
v_gene: TRBV5-4
j_gene: TRBJ2-1
d_gene: .
abundance: .

CDR3aa: CASSGVSYEQYF
CDR3nt: TGTGCCAGCTCGGGGGTCTCCTACGAGCAGTACTTC
v_gene: TRBV7-9
j_gene: TRBJ2-7
d_gene: .
abundance: few

CDR3aa: CASASGTYNEQFF
CDR3nt: TGTGCTAGTGCTAGCGGGACCTACAATGAGCAGTTCTTC
v_gene: TRBV12-5
j_gene: TRBJ2-1
d_gene: TRBD2
abundance: .

CDR3aa: CASSRIAESLSYEQYF
CDR3nt: TGTGCCAGCAGTCGGATAGCGGAAAGCCTCTCCTACGAGCAGTACTTC
v_gene: TRBV7-2
j_gene: TRBJ2-7
d_gene: .
abundance: .

CDR3aa: CASSRESTDTQYF
CDR3nt: TGTGCCAGCAGTAGGGAGAGCACAGATACGCAGTATTTT
v_gene: TRBV6-4
j_gene: TRBJ2-3
d_gene: .
abundance: .

CDR3aa: CASSLFGTGSNEQFF
CDR3nt: TGTGCCAGCAGTTTATTCGGGACAGGGAGCAATGAGCAGTTCTTC
v_gene: TRBV28
j_gene: TRBJ2-1
d_gene: TRBD1
abundance: once

CDR3aa: CSVFISMNTEAFF
CDR3nt: TGCAGCGTTTTCATCAGCATGAACACTGAAGCTTTCTTT
v_gene: TRBV29-1
j_gene: TRBJ1-1
d_gene: .
abundance: .

CDR3aa: CASGVSNQPQHF
CDR3nt: TGTGCCAGCGGGGTTAGCAATCAGCCCCAGCATTTT
v_gene: TRBV2
j_gene: TRBJ1-5
d_gene: .
abundance: .

CDR3aa: CASSKRTGNIQYF
CDR3nt: TGCGCCAGCAGCAAGCGGACGGGGAACATTCAGTACTTC
v_gene: TRBV4-1
j_gene: TRBJ2-4
d_gene: .
abundance: once

CDR3aa: CASSATGLPNYGYTF
CDR3nt: TGTGCCAGCAGCGCGACAGGGCTCCCTAACTATGGCTACACCTTC
v_gene: TRBV9
j_gene: TRBJ1-2
d_gene: TRBD1
abundance: .